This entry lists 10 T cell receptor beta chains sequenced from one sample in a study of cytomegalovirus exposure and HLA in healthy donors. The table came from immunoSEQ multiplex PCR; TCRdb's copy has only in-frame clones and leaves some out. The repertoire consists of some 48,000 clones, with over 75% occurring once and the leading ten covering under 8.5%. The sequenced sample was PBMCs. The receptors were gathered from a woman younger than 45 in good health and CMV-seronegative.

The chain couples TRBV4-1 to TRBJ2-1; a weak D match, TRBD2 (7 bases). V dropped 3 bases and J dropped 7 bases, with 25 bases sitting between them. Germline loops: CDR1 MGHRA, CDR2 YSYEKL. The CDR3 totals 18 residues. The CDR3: CASSHLFGTGGSFNEQFF. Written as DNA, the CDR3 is TGCGCCAGCAGCCACCTCTTCGGGACGGGGGGCTCTTTTAATGAGCAGTTCTTC.

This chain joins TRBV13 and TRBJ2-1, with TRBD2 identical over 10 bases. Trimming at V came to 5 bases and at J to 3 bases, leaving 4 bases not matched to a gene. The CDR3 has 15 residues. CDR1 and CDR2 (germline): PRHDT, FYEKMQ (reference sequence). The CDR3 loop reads CASSATSGDYNEQFF. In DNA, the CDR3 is TGTGCCAGCAGCGCAACTAGCGGGGACTACAATGAGCAGTTCTTC.

CDR3 protein: CASSSGLAAYEQYF. The CDR3 DNA reads TGTGCCAGCAGTTCGGGACTAGCGGCCTACGAGCAGTACTTC. The V call is TRBV28, the J call TRBJ2-7; 11 bases are shared with TRBD2. CDR1 MDHEN and CDR2 SYDVKM come from the germline V gene. V was clipped by 4 bases and J by 2 bases; unmatched bases: 1. The CDR3 has 14 amino acids.

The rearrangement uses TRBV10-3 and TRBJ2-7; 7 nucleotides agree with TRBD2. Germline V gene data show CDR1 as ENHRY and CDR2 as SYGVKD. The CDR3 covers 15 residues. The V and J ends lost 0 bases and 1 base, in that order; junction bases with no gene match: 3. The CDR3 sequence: CAISESASGSYEQYF. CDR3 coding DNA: TGTGCCATCAGTGAGTCGGCTAGCGGTTCCTACGAGCAGTACTTC.

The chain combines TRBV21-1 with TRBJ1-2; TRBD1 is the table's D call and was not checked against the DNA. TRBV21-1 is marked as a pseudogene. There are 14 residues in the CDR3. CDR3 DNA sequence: TGTGCCAGCAGCAAAGATCAGGACAGCTATAGCTACACCTTC. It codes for CASSKDQDSYSYTF.

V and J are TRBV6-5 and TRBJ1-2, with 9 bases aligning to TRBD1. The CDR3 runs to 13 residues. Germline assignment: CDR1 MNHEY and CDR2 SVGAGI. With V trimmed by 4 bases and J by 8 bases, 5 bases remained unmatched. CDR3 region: CASSFDRGRGYTF. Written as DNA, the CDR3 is TGTGCCAGCAGTTTCGACAGGGGGAGGGGCTACACCTTC.

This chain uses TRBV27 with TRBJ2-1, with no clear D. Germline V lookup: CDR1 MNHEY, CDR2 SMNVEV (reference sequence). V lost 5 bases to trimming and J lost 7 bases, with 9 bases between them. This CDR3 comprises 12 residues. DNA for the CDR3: TGTGCCAGCAGTGCCCTCGGGAATGAGCAGTTCTTC. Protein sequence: CASSALGNEQFF.

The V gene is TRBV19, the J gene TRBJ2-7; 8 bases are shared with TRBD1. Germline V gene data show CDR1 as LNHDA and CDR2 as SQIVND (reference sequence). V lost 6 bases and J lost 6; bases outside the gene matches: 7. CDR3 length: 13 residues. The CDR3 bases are TGTGCCAGTAGGGCCGGGACAGGTGGCGAGCAGTACTTC. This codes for CASRAGTGGEQYF.

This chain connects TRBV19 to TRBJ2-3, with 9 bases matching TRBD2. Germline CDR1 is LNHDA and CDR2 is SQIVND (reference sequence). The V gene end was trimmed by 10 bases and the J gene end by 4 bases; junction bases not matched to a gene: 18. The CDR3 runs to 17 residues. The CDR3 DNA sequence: TGTGCCAAGGCAGGGCGGGAGGGCCAGGGGATTGCAGATACGCAGTATTTT. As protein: CAKAGREGQGIADTQYF.

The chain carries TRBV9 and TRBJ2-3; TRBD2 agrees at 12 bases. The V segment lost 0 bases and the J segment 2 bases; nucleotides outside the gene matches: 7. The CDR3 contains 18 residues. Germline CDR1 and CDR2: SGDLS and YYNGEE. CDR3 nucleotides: TGTGCCAGCAGCGTAGAGATGGGACTAGCGGGTCTCACAGATACGCAGTATTTT. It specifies CASSVEMGLAGLTDTQYF.